The present T cell receptor (beta chain) was sequenced within a study of vaccination and CD4 T cells after COVID-19. Germline CDR1 DFQATT, CDR2 SNEGSKA (reference sequence). The CDR3 totals 15 residues. V lost 0 bases and J 5 bases, leaving 11 bases between the germline ends. CD4+ T cells that had been cultured provided DNA sequenced with the Oncomine TCR Beta short-read assay. TCRdb independently ran MiXCR on the PCR reads; one entry per CDR3 protein. This sample has around 12,000 distinct CDR3 sequences, with 75% found just once. As to treatment: approximately 9-day PBMC culture with coronavirus spike peptide pools or control peptides (ViraFEST assay). Antigen-specific T cells were expanded with peptide pools by ViraFEST, and TCRs were then sequenced. This clonotype was seen only a few times. The antigen remains undetermined.

The chain uses TRBV20-1 and TRBJ1-6, with a possible D match to TRBD1 (5 bases). This sequence was found in a human donor who had recovered from COVID-19. Sequencing was done on a sample of CD4+ T cells from blood, cultured in vitro. CDR3 in DNA: TGCAGTGCTAGAGATTCGGGGACTAATAATTCACCCCTCCACTTT. Protein sequence: CSARDSGTNNSPLHF.